This T cell receptor beta chain was retrieved from a study of OX40 agonist ivuxolimab in advanced cancers. Study-wide points: Antigen specificity remained undetermined for the expanded peripheral T cells. On average, CD8+ T cells showed a greater number of expanded clones than CD4+.

Note on this clone: Its antigen is not identified.

Some clones are missing from TCRdb's copy, which holds only in-frame ones; the method was immunoSEQ multiplex PCR. The sample gives approximately 60,000 clones, 80% to 90% of which show up once; less than 0.4% is in the top ten. Samples of blood were obtained at baseline, on cycle 4 day 1, and on cycle 7 day 1. Trimming took 7 bases from V and 5 from J, leaving 18 bases between them. CDR1 and CDR2 from the germline V gene are MNHEY and SMNVEV (reference sequence). The CDR3 contains 16 residues. This specimen was CD4+ or CD8+ T cells sorted from blood, taken in a trial of the OX40 agonist ivuxolimab. The source is an adult with an advanced solid tumor such as melanoma, head and neck, liver or kidney cancer. This sequence joins TRBV27 and TRBJ1-6; D is perhaps TRBD1 (5 bases). CDR3 DNA: TGTGCCAGCAAAAGGGGCCGGGACGCTAATAATTCACCCCTCCACTTT. Translated, it gives CASKRGRDANNSPLHF.